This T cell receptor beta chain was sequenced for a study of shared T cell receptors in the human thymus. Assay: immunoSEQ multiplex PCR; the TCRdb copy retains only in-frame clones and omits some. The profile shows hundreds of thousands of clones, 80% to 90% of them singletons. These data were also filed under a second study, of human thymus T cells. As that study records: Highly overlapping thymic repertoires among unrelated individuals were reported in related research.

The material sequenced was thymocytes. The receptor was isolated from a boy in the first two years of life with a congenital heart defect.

The CDR3 loop is CAISDPEQGTPSGANVLTF. The CDR3 DNA reads TGTGCCATCAGTGATCCTGAACAGGGGACTCCCTCTGGGGCCAACGTCCTGACTTTC. This chain uses TRBV10-3 with TRBJ2-6; possibly TRBD1 for D (7 bases). The CDR3 covers 19 residues. Germline V gene lookup returns CDR1 ENHRY and CDR2 SYGVKD. Trimming took off 3 bases at V and 0 bases at J, with 18 bases between the two ends.